Listed below are T cell receptor beta chains from one sample, sequenced in a study of T cells after yellow fever vaccination. TCRdb reanalysed the 5' RACE reads using MiXCR and keeps one entry per CDR3 protein. The data contain about 110,000 distinct CDR3 sequences, roughly 8.9% of them singletons. Sequenced material: CD8+ T cells sorted from PBMCs, taken 45 days after the yellow fever booster vaccination. The receptors here all came from a man aged 25-45 years who received the YFV17D yellow fever vaccine. Both conserved end residues are part of each CDR3. The D gene is left open where the match is weak. For some rows the clone size is stated as once, few or many, or as a class when expanded; others skip it.

d_gene: NA
v_gene: TRBV20-1
abundance: many
j_gene: TRBJ1-3
CDR3nt: TGCAGTGCTAGTGGTCCGGATATAACCTCATCTGGAAACACCATATATTTT
CDR3aa: CSASGPDITSSGNTIYF

d_gene: NA
v_gene: TRBV28
abundance: NA
j_gene: TRBJ2-1
CDR3nt: TGTGCCAGCAGTCTGGACAAACCTTACAATGAGCAGTTCTTC
CDR3aa: CASSLDKPYNEQFF

d_gene: NA
v_gene: TRBV12-3/TRBV12-4
abundance: many
j_gene: TRBJ2-1
CDR3nt: TGTGCCAGCAGTTTCAGGACAGCTTCCTACAATGAGCAGTTCTTC
CDR3aa: CASSFRTASYNEQFF

d_gene: TRBD1
v_gene: TRBV6-4
abundance: few
j_gene: TRBJ1-5
CDR3nt: TGTGCCAGCAGTGAAGTGGGGGACAGGGGCAATCAGCCCCAGCATTTT
CDR3aa: CASSEVGDRGNQPQHF

d_gene: NA
v_gene: TRBV27
abundance: few
j_gene: TRBJ2-5
CDR3nt: TGTGCCAGCAGTTTATTTACGGGAAGATTGGAGACCCAGTACTTC
CDR3aa: CASSLFTGRLETQYF

d_gene: TRBD2
v_gene: TRBV24-1
abundance: few
j_gene: TRBJ2-3
CDR3nt: TGTGCCACCAGTGATTACGAGACAAAACTAGCGGCCACAGATACGCAGTATTTT
CDR3aa: CATSDYETKLAATDTQYF

d_gene: TRBD2
v_gene: TRBV4-2
abundance: few
j_gene: TRBJ2-3
CDR3nt: TGTGCCAGCAGCCAAGACTTAGGGGCGGGAGTAATAGATACGCAGTATTTT
CDR3aa: CASSQDLGAGVIDTQYF

d_gene: TRBD2
v_gene: TRBV4-3
abundance: many
j_gene: TRBJ2-1
CDR3nt: TGCGCCAGCAGCCAATTTATCATCGAGGGAGGGCCCGTTGTCGATGAGCAGTTCTTC
CDR3aa: CASSQFIIEGGPVVDEQFF

d_gene: TRBD2
v_gene: TRBV10-3
abundance: many
j_gene: TRBJ2-3
CDR3nt: TGTGCCATCAGTGAAACGGGGGAGGGCCTTCTTGATACGCAGTATTTT
CDR3aa: CAISETGEGLLDTQYF

d_gene: NA
v_gene: TRBV14
abundance: NA
j_gene: TRBJ2-1
CDR3nt: TGTGCCAGCAGCCAAGATGCGGACGGGTACAATGAGCAGTTCTTC
CDR3aa: CASSQDADGYNEQFF

d_gene: TRBD1
v_gene: TRBV9
abundance: NA
j_gene: TRBJ2-5
CDR3nt: TGTGCCAGCAACGCAGGGGGCGCGGAGACCCAGTACTTC
CDR3aa: CASNAGGAETQYF

d_gene: NA
v_gene: TRBV5-1
abundance: many
j_gene: TRBJ2-1
CDR3nt: TGCGCCAGCAGCTTGTCCGGGCCAAGCTCCTACAATGAGCAGTTCTTC
CDR3aa: CASSLSGPSSYNEQFF

d_gene: TRBD2
v_gene: TRBV11-2
abundance: many
j_gene: TRBJ2-3
CDR3nt: TGTGCCAGCAGCCCACGCCAACTAGCGGATTACACAGATACGCAGTATTTT
CDR3aa: CASSPRQLADYTDTQYF

d_gene: NA
v_gene: TRBV5-6
abundance: many
j_gene: TRBJ2-5
CDR3nt: TGTGCCAGCACCTGGGGATACCAAGAGACCCAGTACTTC
CDR3aa: CASTWGYQETQYF

d_gene: TRBD2
v_gene: TRBV18
abundance: few
j_gene: TRBJ2-5
CDR3nt: TGTGCCAGCTCACCACCGGGAGGGCCAACGGAGACCCAGTACTTC
CDR3aa: CASSPPGGPTETQYF

d_gene: NA
v_gene: TRBV28
abundance: few
j_gene: TRBJ2-4
CDR3nt: TGTGCCAGCAGCCCCCTCTTAAACACCGGTCCTTTAGCCAAAAACATTCAGTACTTC
CDR3aa: CASSPLLNTGPLAKNIQYF

d_gene: NA
v_gene: TRBV6-2/TRBV6-3
abundance: NA
j_gene: TRBJ2-5
CDR3nt: TGTGCCAGCAGTTACGGTCGGACATCGGTAGAGACCCAGTACTTC
CDR3aa: CASSYGRTSVETQYF

d_gene: NA
v_gene: TRBV10-3
abundance: many
j_gene: TRBJ2-1
CDR3nt: TGTGCCATCAGTGAGCCAGCGCGACAAGGCAATGAGCAGTTCTTC
CDR3aa: CAISEPARQGNEQFF

d_gene: TRBD1
v_gene: TRBV20-1
abundance: many
j_gene: TRBJ2-7
CDR3nt: TGCAGTGCTAATCAGGGGGCAAGCTCCTACGAGCAGTACTTC
CDR3aa: CSANQGASSYEQYF

d_gene: NA
v_gene: TRBV25-1
abundance: many
j_gene: TRBJ2-1
CDR3nt: TGTGCCAGCAGTGAACCTGGGGGAGATGAGCAGTTCTTC
CDR3aa: CASSEPGGDEQFF

d_gene: NA
v_gene: TRBV7-2
abundance: many
j_gene: TRBJ1-1
CDR3nt: TGTGCCAGCAGCTTCCCACCTGAAGCTTTCTTT
CDR3aa: CASSFPPEAFF

d_gene: TRBD2
v_gene: TRBV7-8
abundance: many
j_gene: TRBJ2-1
CDR3nt: TGTGCCAGCAGCCTCCCAGGACTAGCCGATATCTCCTACAATGAGCAGTTCTTC
CDR3aa: CASSLPGLADISYNEQFF

d_gene: NA
v_gene: TRBV15
abundance: many
j_gene: TRBJ2-7
CDR3nt: TGTGCCACCACGGACATGCTCTCCTACGAGCAGTACTTC
CDR3aa: CATTDMLSYEQYF

d_gene: NA
v_gene: TRBV27
abundance: NA
j_gene: TRBJ1-1
CDR3nt: TGTGCCAGCAGTTTATTGGCAGGAGGTGTTGGTTTTGAAGCTTTCTTT
CDR3aa: CASSLLAGGVGFEAFF

d_gene: NA
v_gene: TRBV7-8
abundance: many
j_gene: TRBJ1-2
CDR3nt: TGTGCCAGCAGCACAGACAGTTCTAACTATGGCTACACCTTC
CDR3aa: CASSTDSSNYGYTF

d_gene: NA
v_gene: TRBV29-1
abundance: many
j_gene: TRBJ2-3
CDR3nt: TGCAGCGCCTACCCAAACATGGTCACAGATACGCAGTATTTT
CDR3aa: CSAYPNMVTDTQYF

d_gene: TRBD1
v_gene: TRBV5-6
abundance: many
j_gene: TRBJ1-4
CDR3nt: TGTGCCAGCAGCTTCGGGACAGAACTGTTTTTT
CDR3aa: CASSFGTELFF

d_gene: TRBD1
v_gene: TRBV7-2
abundance: many
j_gene: TRBJ2-7
CDR3nt: TGTGCCAGCAGCTTCGTGGACAGGAACCCCTACGAGCAGTACTTC
CDR3aa: CASSFVDRNPYEQYF

d_gene: TRBD1
v_gene: TRBV11-1
abundance: many
j_gene: TRBJ2-1
CDR3nt: TGTGCCAGCAGCCCCTTCCAGGCGGCAGGGGGTGAGGTCAGCTCCTACAATGAGCAGTTCTTC
CDR3aa: CASSPFQAAGGEVSSYNEQFF

d_gene: NA
v_gene: TRBV30
abundance: many
j_gene: TRBJ1-3
CDR3nt: TGTGGGTGCGAGGGGAAATCTGGAAACACCATATATTTT
CDR3aa: CGCEGKSGNTIYF

d_gene: TRBD1
v_gene: TRBV6-5
abundance: NA
j_gene: TRBJ2-7
CDR3nt: TGTGCCAGCAGTTACTTCACAGGGGGTGAGTCCTCCTACGAGCAGTACTTC
CDR3aa: CASSYFTGGESSYEQYF

d_gene: NA
v_gene: TRBV27
abundance: many
j_gene: TRBJ2-5
CDR3nt: TGTGCCAGCAGTTTGGGGATTAACCAAGAGACCCAGTACTTC
CDR3aa: CASSLGINQETQYF

d_gene: NA
v_gene: TRBV18
abundance: many
j_gene: TRBJ2-1
CDR3nt: TGTGCCAGCTCAGCGCGCGTCCACTCGACATACAATGAGCAGTTCTTC
CDR3aa: CASSARVHSTYNEQFF

d_gene: NA
v_gene: TRBV6-1
abundance: few
j_gene: TRBJ2-7
CDR3nt: TGTGCCAGCAAGGAGGAGTGGACGGCCAGGGAGGTGCAGTACTTC
CDR3aa: CASKEEWTAREVQYF

d_gene: NA
v_gene: TRBV5-1
abundance: many
j_gene: TRBJ2-3
CDR3nt: TGCGCCAGCACTCCAGCGGAGGGCACAGATACGCAGTATTTT
CDR3aa: CASTPAEGTDTQYF

d_gene: NA
v_gene: TRBV6-5
abundance: many
j_gene: TRBJ1-4
CDR3nt: TGTGCCAGCAGGGACAGTCGAGAAAAACTGTTTTTT
CDR3aa: CASRDSREKLFF

d_gene: NA
v_gene: TRBV11-2
abundance: NA
j_gene: TRBJ2-3
CDR3nt: TGTGCCAGCAGTCCTCAGGGAGTGCAGTATTTT
CDR3aa: CASSPQGVQYF

d_gene: TRBD2
v_gene: TRBV20-1
abundance: NA
j_gene: TRBJ2-7
CDR3nt: TGCAGTGCTAGATCGAAGCGGGGCTCCTACAAGCAGTACTTC
CDR3aa: CSARSKRGSYKQYF

d_gene: TRBD2
v_gene: TRBV11-1
abundance: few
j_gene: TRBJ2-1
CDR3nt: TGTGCCAGCAGCACCCTAGCGGATAACAATGAGCAGTTCTTC
CDR3aa: CASSTLADNNEQFF

d_gene: NA
v_gene: TRBV5-1
abundance: few
j_gene: TRBJ2-7
CDR3nt: TGCGCCAGCAGCTTGGGAGGACAGCTGTACGAGCAGTACTTC
CDR3aa: CASSLGGQLYEQYF

d_gene: NA
v_gene: TRBV5-6
abundance: many
j_gene: TRBJ2-1
CDR3nt: TGTGCCAGCAGCTTGCTGGGGGGCTCGAGAAATGAGCAGTTCTTC
CDR3aa: CASSLLGGSRNEQFF